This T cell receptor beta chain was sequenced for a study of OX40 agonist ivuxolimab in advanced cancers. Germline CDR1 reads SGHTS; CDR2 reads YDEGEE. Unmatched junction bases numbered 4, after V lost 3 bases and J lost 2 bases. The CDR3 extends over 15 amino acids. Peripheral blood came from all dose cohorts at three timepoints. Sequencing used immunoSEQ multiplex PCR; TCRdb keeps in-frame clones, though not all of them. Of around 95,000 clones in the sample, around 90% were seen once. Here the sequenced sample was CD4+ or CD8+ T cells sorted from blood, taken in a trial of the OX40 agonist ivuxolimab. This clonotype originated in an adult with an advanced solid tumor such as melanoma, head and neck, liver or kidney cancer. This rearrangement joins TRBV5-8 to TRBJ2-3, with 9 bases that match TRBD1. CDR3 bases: TGTGCCAGCAGCTGGGGGGACAGGGACACAGATACGCAGTATTTT. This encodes CASSWGDRDTDTQYF. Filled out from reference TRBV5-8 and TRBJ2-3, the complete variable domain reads EAGVTQSPTHLIKTRGQQATLRCSPISGHTSVYWYQQALGLGLQFLLWYDEGEERNRGNFPPRFSGRQFPNYSSELNVNALELEDSALYLCASSWGDRDTDTQYFGPGTRLTVL.